This passage covers 5 T cell receptor beta chains from one sample sequenced in a study of T cell repertoires in cytomegalovirus infection. TCRdb re-called the reads with MiXCR, one entry per CDR3 protein. The sample shows fewer than 200,000 distinct CDR3 sequences, approximately 20% of them seen only once. The specimen was PBMCs. These receptors all come from a human donor in good health (CMV status not recorded). Some clones in this sample may be carry-over from other donors' samples.

The sample holds one count of this clonotype. The chain combines TRBV6-2 or TRBV6-3 with TRBJ1-2; D not resolved. The ends were cut back, 5 bases at V and 4 bases at J, with 11 bases in the middle. This CDR3 comprises 13 residues. Germline-derived CDR1 and CDR2 are MNHEY and SVGEGT. The CDR3 protein is CASSPTESYGYTF. In DNA, the CDR3 is TGTGCCAGCAGTCCGACGGAGAGCTATGGCTACACCTTC.

This chain connects TRBV6-5 to TRBJ2-2; no clear D gene. Trimming stripped 6 bases from V and 7 bases from J, with 12 bases between. CDR1 and CDR2 (germline): MNHEY, SVGAGI. The CDR3 loop spans 13 amino acids. The CDR3 sequence: CASSRSINGELFF. As DNA, the CDR3 is TGTGCCAGCAGCCGTTCGATCAACGGGGAGCTGTTTTTT.

The J gene is TRBJ2-7, the V gene TRBV28; D ambiguous. Germline CDR1 MDHEN, CDR2 SYDVKM. This CDR3 spans 12 amino acids. Trimming pared 2 bases from V and 7 bases from J, leaving 9 bases between. In DNA, the CDR3 is TGTGCCAGCAGTTTAAGGAAGGTAGAGCAGTACTTC. This translates into CASSLRKVEQYF. Looking up the rest from reference TRBV28 and TRBJ2-7 gives the full variable domain: DVKVTQSSRYLVKRTGEKVFLECVQDMDHENMFWYRQDPGLGLRLIYFSYDVKMKEKGDIPEGYSVSREKKERFSLILESASTNQTSMYLCASSLRKVEQYFGPGTRLTVT.

This clonotype was picked up a small number of times. This chain uses TRBV28 with TRBJ2-7; D uncertain. The germline V gene encodes CDR1 MDHEN and CDR2 SYDVKM. The CDR3 runs 15 residues. V lost 9 bases, J lost 0 bases, and 18 bases lay in between. The DNA of the CDR3 is TGTGCCAGTCAAGAACACGGACGGAGCTCCTACGAGCAGTACTTC. It yields the protein CASQEHGRSSYEQYF.

V and J are TRBV5-6 and TRBJ1-6; D might be TRBD1 (5 bases). V shed 3 bases and J shed 7 bases, with 11 bases lying between them. This CDR3 region has 14 residues. Germline CDR1 SGHDT, CDR2 YYEEEE. The CDR3 spells CASSYGQANSPLHF. The CDR3 nucleotides read TGTGCCAGCAGCTACGGACAAGCAAATTCACCCCTCCACTTT.